The rows below give T cell receptor beta chains drawn from one sample of a study of sequential checkpoint blockade in melanoma. Profiling relied on immunoSEQ multiplex PCR, and the TCRdb table lists in-frame clones only, not all of them. The sample has about 220 clones; less than 25% are singletons. The sequencing here drew on tumor tissue (inferred from file names), taken from a patient given nivolumab and ipilimumab in sequence. These receptors were taken from a human donor with melanoma. The CDR3 runs from the conserved cysteine through the conserved F or W. D genes are given only for firm matches. Only part of the rows carry a size: once, few, many, or a class if the clone is expanded.

j_gene: TRBJ1-1
d_gene: NA
abundance: NA
v_gene: TRBV5-1
CDR3nt: TGCGCCAGCAGCTTGTTGGGGTTCGGCACTGAAGCTTTCTTT
CDR3aa: CASSLLGFGTEAFF

j_gene: TRBJ2-7
d_gene: NA
abundance: few
v_gene: TRBV6-8
CDR3nt: TGTGCCAGCAGTTACTCGAGCGCAGGATACGAGCAGTACTTC
CDR3aa: CASSYSSAGYEQYF

j_gene: TRBJ2-7
d_gene: NA
abundance: few
v_gene: TRBV11-3
CDR3nt: TGTGCCAGCAGCTCAACACGACAGTCAGCTTACGAGCAGTACTTC
CDR3aa: CASSSTRQSAYEQYF

j_gene: TRBJ1-1
d_gene: TRBD1
abundance: few
v_gene: TRBV19
CDR3nt: TGTGCCAGTAGTCCACAGGGGGGCACTGAAGCTTTCTTT
CDR3aa: CASSPQGGTEAFF

j_gene: TRBJ1-1
d_gene: NA
abundance: hyperexpanded
v_gene: TRBV14
CDR3nt: TGTGCCAGCAGCCAAGAAGAAGGAGGGTGGAACACTGAAGCTTTCTTT
CDR3aa: CASSQEEGGWNTEAFF

j_gene: TRBJ1-1
d_gene: NA
abundance: large
v_gene: TRBV11-3
CDR3nt: TGTGCCAGCAGCAACACCTTAGGGGTTGACACTGAAGCTTTCTTT
CDR3aa: CASSNTLGVDTEAFF

j_gene: TRBJ1-2
d_gene: TRBD1
abundance: few
v_gene: TRBV28
CDR3nt: TGTGCCAGCAGTTTAACAGGGGGCCAAGTCCATGGCTACACCTTC
CDR3aa: CASSLTGGQVHGYTF

j_gene: TRBJ2-7
d_gene: NA
abundance: large
v_gene: TRBV9
CDR3nt: TGTGCCAGCAGTGAATTTGAGGACTTGCGGACCTCCTACGAGCAGTACTTC
CDR3aa: CASSEFEDLRTSYEQYF

j_gene: TRBJ1-4
d_gene: NA
abundance: few
v_gene: TRBV14
CDR3nt: TGTGCCAGCAGCCAAGGGCAGGGGCCTAATGAAAAACTGTTTTTT
CDR3aa: CASSQGQGPNEKLFF

j_gene: TRBJ2-3
d_gene: NA
abundance: large
v_gene: TRBV11-3
CDR3nt: TGTGCCAGCAGCTCCATGGGGGGTAGCACAGATACGCAGTATTTT
CDR3aa: CASSSMGGSTDTQYF

j_gene: TRBJ2-1
d_gene: NA
abundance: NA
v_gene: TRBV15
CDR3nt: TGTGCCACCAGCAGCTGGGAGCCATACCTTCGAAATGAGCAGTTCTTC
CDR3aa: CATSSWEPYLRNEQFF

j_gene: TRBJ2-7
d_gene: TRBD2
abundance: large
v_gene: TRBV6-8
CDR3nt: TGTGCCAGCAGGAGCCGGGACTATAGCTCCTACGAGCAGTACTTC
CDR3aa: CASRSRDYSSYEQYF

j_gene: TRBJ2-7
d_gene: NA
abundance: NA
v_gene: TRBV19
CDR3nt: TGTGCCAGTAGTATTGGCAGGAGCTCCTACGAGCAGTACTTC
CDR3aa: CASSIGRSSYEQYF

j_gene: TRBJ2-7
d_gene: TRBD1
abundance: once
v_gene: TRBV19
CDR3nt: TGTGCCAGTAGTACCTTTCCCCGAGGACAGGGGATCGTCTACGAGCAGTACTTC
CDR3aa: CASSTFPRGQGIVYEQYF

j_gene: TRBJ1-3
d_gene: NA
abundance: few
v_gene: TRBV11-3
CDR3nt: TGTGCCAGCAGTCGGGGTGAGGGGACTGGAAACACCATATATTTT
CDR3aa: CASSRGEGTGNTIYF

j_gene: TRBJ2-3
d_gene: TRBD2
abundance: NA
v_gene: TRBV19
CDR3nt: TGTGCCAGTAGTACAGGACTAGCGAGCACAGATACGCAGTATTTT
CDR3aa: CASSTGLASTDTQYF

j_gene: TRBJ2-3
d_gene: NA
abundance: large
v_gene: TRBV9
CDR3nt: TGTGCCAGCAGCGTAACCCGTTTGGGCACAGATACGCAGTATTTT
CDR3aa: CASSVTRLGTDTQYF

j_gene: TRBJ2-2
d_gene: NA
abundance: NA
v_gene: TRBV10-2
CDR3nt: TGCGCCAGCAGTGACAGTCAGAACACCGGGGAGCTGTTTTTT
CDR3aa: CASSDSQNTGELFF

j_gene: TRBJ2-3
d_gene: TRBD2
abundance: few
v_gene: TRBV6-8
CDR3nt: TGTGCCAGCAGTGGTTTAGCGGGGGGCACAGATACGCAGTATTTT
CDR3aa: CASSGLAGGTDTQYF

j_gene: TRBJ2-1
d_gene: TRBD2
abundance: NA
v_gene: TRBV19
CDR3nt: TGTGCCAGTACCCCCGGACTAGCGCGGAATGAGCAGTTCTTC
CDR3aa: CASTPGLARNEQFF

j_gene: TRBJ2-2
d_gene: TRBD2
abundance: NA
v_gene: TRBV10-3
CDR3nt: TGTGCCATCAGTGAGCCAGCGGGGGGCCGAAACACCGGGGAGCTGTTTTTT
CDR3aa: CAISEPAGGRNTGELFF

j_gene: TRBJ2-1
d_gene: TRBD1
abundance: few
v_gene: TRBV5-1
CDR3nt: TGCGCCAGCAGCTACAAGACAGGGGACTTTAGTTGGAATGAGCAGTTCTTC
CDR3aa: CASSYKTGDFSWNEQFF

j_gene: TRBJ2-7
d_gene: NA
abundance: NA
v_gene: TRBV23-1
CDR3nt: TGCGCCAGCAGTCAACACCCGCCAGAGCCCTTCTACCGAACCTCCTACGAGCAGTACTTC
CDR3aa: CASSQHPPEPFYRTSYEQYF

j_gene: TRBJ1-4
d_gene: TRBD1
abundance: few
v_gene: TRBV10-2
CDR3nt: TGCGCCAGCAGTGGAGGGACAGGGGGCATCACTAATGAAAAACTGTTTTTT
CDR3aa: CASSGGTGGITNEKLFF

j_gene: TRBJ1-2
d_gene: TRBD1
abundance: NA
v_gene: TRBV28
CDR3nt: TGTGCCAGCAGTTTAGACAGGGGCCCAATGTATGGCTACACCTTC
CDR3aa: CASSLDRGPMYGYTF

j_gene: TRBJ1-3
d_gene: NA
abundance: NA
v_gene: TRBV25-1
CDR3nt: TGTGCCAGCAGTGAATGGGCAGGGGCAGGAAACACCATATATTTT
CDR3aa: CASSEWAGAGNTIYF

j_gene: TRBJ2-2
d_gene: NA
abundance: few
v_gene: TRBV10-3
CDR3nt: TGTGCCATCAGGGTAGAGAACACCGGGGAGCTGTTTTTT
CDR3aa: CAIRVENTGELFF

j_gene: TRBJ1-5
d_gene: TRBD1
abundance: once
v_gene: TRBV5-1
CDR3nt: TGCGCCAGCAGCGCCGGGACAGCTAGCAATCAGCCCCAGCATTTT
CDR3aa: CASSAGTASNQPQHF

j_gene: TRBJ2-7
d_gene: NA
abundance: hyperexpanded
v_gene: TRBV11-3
CDR3nt: TGTGCCAGCAGCTTAGGGGACCAGGGTTACGAGCAGTACTTC
CDR3aa: CASSLGDQGYEQYF

j_gene: TRBJ2-7
d_gene: TRBD2
abundance: NA
v_gene: TRBV6-7
CDR3nt: TGTGCCAGCAGTTACTCGATGCCTAGCGGGAGTTACGAGCAGTACTTC
CDR3aa: CASSYSMPSGSYEQYF

j_gene: TRBJ2-5
d_gene: TRBD1
abundance: large
v_gene: TRBV11-3
CDR3nt: TGTGCCAGCAGCTGGCAACAGGGGGTTGAGACCCAGTACTTC
CDR3aa: CASSWQQGVETQYF

j_gene: TRBJ2-2
d_gene: NA
abundance: NA
v_gene: TRBV28
CDR3nt: TGTGCCAGCAGTTTTGATCGCGCGGCCGGGGAGCTGTTTTTT
CDR3aa: CASSFDRAAGELFF

j_gene: TRBJ2-1
d_gene: NA
abundance: large
v_gene: TRBV9
CDR3nt: TGTGCCAGCAGCTTTAGTGGGAGTCATGAGCAGTTCTTC
CDR3aa: CASSFSGSHEQFF

j_gene: TRBJ2-5
d_gene: NA
abundance: large
v_gene: TRBV9
CDR3nt: TGTGCCAGCAGTGATTGGCAGGACCAAGAGACCCAGTACTTC
CDR3aa: CASSDWQDQETQYF

j_gene: TRBJ2-2
d_gene: TRBD2
abundance: few
v_gene: TRBV6-7
CDR3nt: TGTGCCAGCAGTTACTCGGTTAGCGGGGTCAACACCGGGGAGCTGTTTTTT
CDR3aa: CASSYSVSGVNTGELFF

j_gene: TRBJ1-4
d_gene: NA
abundance: NA
v_gene: TRBV19
CDR3nt: TGTGCCAGTAGACCTCCCGGGGGCGGAGAGGAAAAACTGTTTTTT
CDR3aa: CASRPPGGGEEKLFF

j_gene: TRBJ2-3
d_gene: NA
abundance: NA
v_gene: TRBV14
CDR3nt: TGTGCCAGCAGCCAAGATCGAATGACAGATACGCAGTATTTT
CDR3aa: CASSQDRMTDTQYF

j_gene: TRBJ2-7
d_gene: NA
abundance: large
v_gene: TRBV9
CDR3nt: TGTGCCAGCAGTGAGTTGCAGGGTACAAGCGAGCAGTACTTC
CDR3aa: CASSELQGTSEQYF

j_gene: TRBJ2-1
d_gene: NA
abundance: NA
v_gene: TRBV1
CDR3nt: TGCGCCAGCAGCCAACCAGGGGGCAATGAGCAGTTCTTC
CDR3aa: CASSQPGGNEQFF

j_gene: TRBJ2-1
d_gene: TRBD1
abundance: NA
v_gene: TRBV14
CDR3nt: TGTGCCAGCAGCCTGGGACAGGGGGCGGGTAATGAGCAGTTCTTC
CDR3aa: CASSLGQGAGNEQFF

j_gene: TRBJ2-1
d_gene: TRBD2
abundance: NA
v_gene: TRBV19
CDR3nt: TGTGCCAGTAGTCCGGGACTAGCAGGACCGATTGCTGAGCAGTTCTTC
CDR3aa: CASSPGLAGPIAEQFF

j_gene: TRBJ1-1
d_gene: NA
abundance: hyperexpanded
v_gene: TRBV16
CDR3nt: TGTGCCAGCAGCCATGGGGACATTGACACTGAAGCTTTCTTT
CDR3aa: CASSHGDIDTEAFF

j_gene: TRBJ1-1
d_gene: TRBD1
abundance: few
v_gene: TRBV12-5
CDR3nt: TGTGCCAGCAACCTGGGGGGACAGGATGCTTTCTTT
CDR3aa: CASNLGGQDAFF

j_gene: TRBJ1-1
d_gene: TRBD1
abundance: large
v_gene: TRBV11-3
CDR3nt: TGTGCCAGCAGCCTAGGACAGGGGAACACTGAAGCTTTCTTT
CDR3aa: CASSLGQGNTEAFF

j_gene: TRBJ1-2
d_gene: NA
abundance: NA
v_gene: TRBV11-3
CDR3nt: TGTGCCAGCAGCTTGGCGACTGATAACTATGGCTACACCTTC
CDR3aa: CASSLATDNYGYTF

j_gene: TRBJ1-2
d_gene: NA
abundance: few
v_gene: TRBV30
CDR3nt: TGTGCCTGGAGTGTACAGGGCCCTGGCTACACCTTC
CDR3aa: CAWSVQGPGYTF

j_gene: TRBJ2-7
d_gene: NA
abundance: few
v_gene: TRBV7-7
CDR3nt: TGTGCCAGCAGCTTCGACAGGAGCTCCTACGAGCAGTACTTC
CDR3aa: CASSFDRSSYEQYF

j_gene: TRBJ2-3
d_gene: NA
abundance: few
v_gene: TRBV6-8
CDR3nt: TGTGCCACTCAAGCTGGACTCCGCACAGATACGCAGTATTTT
CDR3aa: CATQAGLRTDTQYF

j_gene: TRBJ1-1
d_gene: TRBD1
abundance: NA
v_gene: TRBV6-8
CDR3nt: TGTGCCAGCAGTTTCGCGACAGGGAAGGACACTGAAGCTTTCTTT
CDR3aa: CASSFATGKDTEAFF

j_gene: TRBJ1-5
d_gene: NA
abundance: NA
v_gene: TRBV6-8
CDR3nt: TGTGCCAGCAGTTCCACAGGGAACCAGCCCCAGCATTTT
CDR3aa: CASSSTGNQPQHF

j_gene: TRBJ1-1
d_gene: NA
abundance: NA
v_gene: TRBV14
CDR3nt: TGTGCCAGCAGCCAAGCCTTAACGGGACTAATGAACACTGAAGCTTTCTTT
CDR3aa: CASSQALTGLMNTEAFF

j_gene: TRBJ2-1
d_gene: TRBD2
abundance: NA
v_gene: TRBV6-7
CDR3nt: TGTGCCAGCAGTTACTCTGGCGGGAGCTACAATGAGCAGTTCTTC
CDR3aa: CASSYSGGSYNEQFF

j_gene: TRBJ2-5
d_gene: TRBD1
abundance: few
v_gene: TRBV11-3
CDR3nt: TGTGCCAGCAGCTTCCAAACAGGGGTTGGAGAGACCCAGTACTTC
CDR3aa: CASSFQTGVGETQYF

j_gene: TRBJ1-4
d_gene: NA
abundance: few
v_gene: TRBV28
CDR3nt: TGTGCCAGCAAGGACCCAGGGGAAAAACTGTTTTTT
CDR3aa: CASKDPGEKLFF

j_gene: TRBJ2-7
d_gene: NA
abundance: NA
v_gene: TRBV18
CDR3nt: TGTGCCAGCTCAACTCGCCCTTACGAGCAGTACTTC
CDR3aa: CASSTRPYEQYF

j_gene: TRBJ2-1
d_gene: NA
abundance: NA
v_gene: TRBV19
CDR3nt: TGTGCCAGTCACGCCGGGACACCGAACAATGAGCAGTTCTTC
CDR3aa: CASHAGTPNNEQFF

j_gene: TRBJ2-3
d_gene: TRBD2
abundance: NA
v_gene: TRBV9
CDR3nt: TGTGCCAGCGGGGAAGCGGGAAGCACAGATACGCAGTATTTT
CDR3aa: CASGEAGSTDTQYF

j_gene: TRBJ2-7
d_gene: TRBD1
abundance: hyperexpanded
v_gene: TRBV6-8
CDR3nt: TGTGCCAGCAGTTACTCTTCGGGGACAGGGGCCTACGAGCAGTACTTC
CDR3aa: CASSYSSGTGAYEQYF

j_gene: TRBJ2-7
d_gene: NA
abundance: hyperexpanded
v_gene: TRBV19
CDR3nt: TGTGCCAGTAGTATCGGGGGAGCCTACGAGCAGTACTTC
CDR3aa: CASSIGGAYEQYF

j_gene: TRBJ1-2
d_gene: NA
abundance: large
v_gene: TRBV6-8
CDR3nt: TGTGCCAGCAGTGAGGCCGAGGGGAACAGCTATGGCTACACCTTC
CDR3aa: CASSEAEGNSYGYTF